This T cell receptor beta chain was documented in a study of T cell repertoires in cytomegalovirus infection. Study as a whole: An indication of both CMV infection and matching HLA type came from public TCR beta signatures. Study conclusions and caveats: Cumulative frequency (of public TCR beta family members) identified carriers of CMV plus the relevant HLA. Ex vivo responses were dominated by HLA-C-restricted CMV-specific TCR beta clonotypes.

TCRdb used MiXCR to reprocess the reads, holding one entry per CDR3 protein. The sample records 71,000 or so distinct CDR3 sequences, approximately 20% being singletons. The CDR3 totals 15 residues. The germline CDR1 and CDR2 sequences are MNHEY and SVGEGT. Between the trimmed V and J ends, which lost 6 bases and 0 bases, there was a span of 14 bases. To note about this clonotype: What it binds is not known.

The clonotype comes from a human donor in good health (CMV status not recorded). Some clones in this sample may be carry-over from other donors' samples. J is TRBJ1-1 and V is TRBV6-2 or TRBV6-3; D gene uncertain. The starting material was CD8+ T cells from cultured PBMCs, obtained from culture after CMV antigen stimulation. The CDR3 DNA reads as TGTGCCAGCAGCCGGGCGGACTATATGAACACTGAAGCTTTCTTT. Its protein product is CASSRADYMNTEAFF.